This is a list of T cell receptor beta chains from one sample in a study of cytomegalovirus exposure and HLA in healthy donors. The table came from immunoSEQ multiplex PCR; TCRdb's copy has only in-frame clones and leaves some out. The sample has some 180,000 clones, around 80% seen once. The sample consisted of PBMCs. All receptors derive from a girl aged 10 to 17 in good health and CMV-seropositive. Each CDR3 is given with its conserved first and last residue. The order of the fields is clone size, D gene, J gene, V gene, CDR3 protein, CDR3 DNA. D genes are given only for firm matches. Expanded clones get a size class; other rows say once, few or many, or leave the size out.

clone size: .
D gene: TRBD1
J gene: TRBJ1-2
V gene: TRBV6-5
CDR3 protein: CASSYLGGTGGYTF
CDR3 DNA: TGTGCCAGCAGTTATTTAGGGGGGACAGGAGGCTACACCTTC

clone size: .
D gene: .
J gene: TRBJ2-4
V gene: TRBV6-1
CDR3 protein: CASSTGHLNIQYF
CDR3 DNA: TGTGCCAGCAGTACGGGACACTTAAACATTCAGTACTTC

clone size: .
D gene: TRBD2
J gene: TRBJ2-1
V gene: TRBV29-1
CDR3 protein: CSVWTSGKNEQFF
CDR3 DNA: TGCAGCGTCTGGACTAGCGGGAAAAATGAGCAGTTCTTC

clone size: .
D gene: TRBD2
J gene: TRBJ2-7
V gene: TRBV5-1
CDR3 protein: CASSEGLAPEQYF
CDR3 DNA: TGCGCCAGCAGCGAGGGACTAGCGCCCGAGCAGTACTTC

clone size: .
D gene: .
J gene: TRBJ2-7
V gene: TRBV6-5
CDR3 protein: CASSYSFAGSAYEQYF
CDR3 DNA: TGTGCCAGCAGTTACTCGTTCGCAGGTAGCGCCTACGAGCAGTACTTC

clone size: once
D gene: .
J gene: TRBJ1-2
V gene: TRBV18
CDR3 protein: CASSYPTANYGYTF
CDR3 DNA: TGTGCCAGCTCGTATCCGACAGCAAACTATGGCTACACCTTC

clone size: .
D gene: TRBD2
J gene: TRBJ2-3
V gene: TRBV6-5
CDR3 protein: CASSRLAGGPDTQYF
CDR3 DNA: TGTGCCAGCAGTCGACTAGCGGGAGGACCAGATACGCAGTATTTT

clone size: once
D gene: .
J gene: TRBJ2-1
V gene: TRBV5-1
CDR3 protein: CASSLVVGARYNEQFF
CDR3 DNA: TGCGCCAGCAGCTTGGTGGTGGGAGCCCGATACAATGAGCAGTTCTTC

clone size: .
D gene: TRBD2
J gene: TRBJ2-2
V gene: TRBV10-1
CDR3 protein: CASGPPGLTTGELFF
CDR3 DNA: TGCGCCAGCGGTCCCCCGGGACTAACTACCGGGGAGCTGTTTTTT

clone size: once
D gene: TRBD2
J gene: TRBJ2-1
V gene: TRBV5-1
CDR3 protein: CASSSGLAGNNEQFF
CDR3 DNA: TGCGCCAGCAGCTCGGGACTAGCGGGAAACAATGAGCAGTTCTTC

clone size: .
D gene: .
J gene: TRBJ1-2
V gene: TRBV25-1
CDR3 protein: CASSDKWTVFYGYTF
CDR3 DNA: TGTGCCAGCAGTGATAAGTGGACAGTTTTTTATGGCTACACCTTC

clone size: .
D gene: TRBD1
J gene: TRBJ2-1
V gene: TRBV7-9
CDR3 protein: CASSFAIIRDRESYNEQFF
CDR3 DNA: TGTGCCAGCAGCTTTGCAATTATCCGGGACAGAGAGTCCTACAATGAGCAGTTCTTC

clone size: few
D gene: .
J gene: TRBJ2-2
V gene: TRBV10-1
CDR3 protein: CASSGPHGELFF
CDR3 DNA: TGCGCCAGCAGTGGGCCTCACGGGGAGCTGTTTTTT

clone size: .
D gene: .
J gene: TRBJ1-6
V gene: TRBV6-1
CDR3 protein: CASSEEWTDNSPLHF
CDR3 DNA: TGTGCCAGCAGTGAAGAGTGGACAGATAATTCACCCCTCCACTTT